The 12 T cell receptor beta chains given below trace back to one sample, sequenced in a study of T cells in Graves' hyperthyroidism and ophthalmopathy. RNA transcripts gave rise to amplified TCR beta CDR3 regions. TCR CDR3 underwent first-round RT-PCR with the HTBI primer set. TCRdb used MiXCR to reprocess the multiplex PCR reads, holding one entry per CDR3 protein. The data contain approximately 300,000 distinct CDR3 sequences, 15% to 20% of them seen just once; the ten biggest clones take up around 55%. The sequencing sample was made of blood. Receptor source: a woman aged 60 to 75 with Graves' ophthalmopathy.

The V and J genes are TRBV19 and TRBJ2-5; D not resolved. This CDR3 has 11 residues. The germline V and J ends were trimmed by 8 bases and 4 bases, with 8 bases remaining between them. The germline V gene encodes CDR1 LNHDA and CDR2 SQIVND (reference sequence). CDR3 sequence: CASLKGETQYF. The CDR3 coding sequence is TGTGCCAGTCTAAAGGGAGAGACCCAGTACTTC.

This chain joins TRBV20-1 and TRBJ1-1, with D possibly matching TRBD1 (5 bases). CDR1 and CDR2 from the germline V gene are DFQATT and SNEGSKA (reference sequence). Trimming cost V 5 bases and J 1 base, with 14 bases left between them. This CDR3 comprises 14 residues. Here the CDR3 reads CSALGEGRNTEAFF. In nucleotides, the CDR3 is TGCAGTGCTTTGGGGGAGGGGCGGAACACTGAAGCTTTCTTT.

The CDR3 region has the DNA TGTGCCAGCAGCTCCCAGCGGGAGGCCGGGGAGCTGTTTTTT. Protein product: CASSSQREAGELFF. The rearrangement uses TRBV9 and TRBJ2-2; 9 bases line up with TRBD2. The J segment lost 6 bases and the V segment lost 4 bases, leaving 4 bases of the junction unmatched. Germline V CDR1 and CDR2: SGDLS, YYNGEE. The CDR3 runs to 14 residues.

This clonotype was counted at least ten times. The J gene is TRBJ1-5, the V gene TRBV20-1; D gene ambiguous. CDR3 length equals 16 residues. CDR1 and CDR2 from the germline V gene are DFQATT and SNEGSKA (reference sequence). The ends were cut back, 3 bases at V and 6 bases at J, with 21 bases in the middle. The CDR3 DNA reads as TGCAGTGCTAGTGGACCCTCTGCAATGGGCGGTCAGCCCCAGCATTTT. Protein sequence: CSASGPSAMGGQPQHF.

In this sample, this clonotype turned up a few times. V and J are TRBV4-1 and TRBJ2-5; 11 nucleotides agree with TRBD2. This CDR3 is 16 amino acids long. V shed 3 bases and J 3 bases; nucleotides not matched to a gene: 6. Looked up from germline, CDR1 is MGHRA and CDR2 is YSYEKL. CDR3 sequence reads: CASSQLLLAGEETQYF. The DNA for the CDR3 is TGCGCCAGCAGCCAGCTCCTACTAGCGGGGGAAGAGACCCAGTACTTC.

The chain uses TRBV27 and TRBJ1-6; D gene unclear. V was cut by 5 bases and J by 2 bases, with 13 bases left in between. CDR3 length: 16 residues. Germline V gene sequence: CDR1 MNHEY, CDR2 SMNVEV (reference sequence). The CDR3 region is CASSPQRPAYNSPLHF. The CDR3 DNA is TGTGCCAGCAGTCCCCAAAGGCCGGCCTATAATTCACCCCTCCACTTT.

At least ten counts were recorded for this clonotype. The rearrangement joins TRBV7-2 to TRBJ2-7; 8 bases match TRBD1. The CDR3 is made up of 15 amino acids. The V segment lost 6 bases and the J segment 3 bases; nucleotides outside the gene matches: 10. CDR1 and CDR2 (germline): SGHTA, FQGNSA. CDR3 amino acids: CASSSAGTGYYEQYF. CDR3 sequence (DNA): TGTGCCAGCAGTTCAGCCGGGACAGGCTACTACGAGCAGTACTTC.

Only a few counts were recorded for this clonotype. DNA for the CDR3: TGTGCCAGCAGCCGAAGACCTGGACAGGGGAAAACCTACGAGCAGTACTTC. Protein: CASSRRPGQGKTYEQYF. V is TRBV7-2 and J is TRBJ2-7, with 9 bases matching TRBD1. The V gene's germline CDR1 is SGHTA and CDR2 FQGNSA. V lost 5 bases to trimming and J lost 2 bases; unmatched junction nucleotides: 13. The CDR3 extends over 17 amino acids.

This clonotype was seen many times. This chain connects TRBV20-1 to TRBJ2-3; weak D call: TRBD2 (5 bases). Germline loops: CDR1 DFQATT, CDR2 SNEGSKA (reference sequence). The CDR3 is 14 residues long. V was trimmed by 5 bases and J by 4 bases, leaving 16 bases between them. In DNA form, the CDR3 reads TGCAGTGCTTCCTGGCGGGTTGGGGCAGATACGCAGTATTTT. It translates to CSASWRVGADTQYF.

This clonotype was picked up many times. J is TRBJ2-2 and V is TRBV6-7; D is perhaps TRBD1 (5 bases). TRBV6-7 is classed as an ORF, of uncertain function. V gave up 2 bases and J gave up 4 bases, with 11 bases separating them. CDR3 length equals 15 residues. In DNA form, the CDR3 reads TGTGCCAGCAGTTACAGGGGTAGAAGCACCGGGGAGCTGTTTTTT. It yields the protein CASSYRGRSTGELFF.

This clonotype was observed a handful of times. V is TRBV19 and J is TRBJ2-1; no reliable D call. The CDR3 loop spans 16 amino acids. CDR1 and CDR2 from the germline V gene are LNHDA and SQIVND (reference sequence). Trimming removed 3 bases from V and 3 bases from J, with 15 bases in between. Written as DNA, the CDR3 is TGTGCCAGTAGTATTGGATCGGGCGGAGACTACAATGAGCAGTTCTTC. It codes for CASSIGSGGDYNEQFF.

About this clonotype itself: The junction departs from the called germline gene at one end, perhaps through a read error. The chain has TRBV7-2 and TRBJ2-7; possible D gene TRBD1, 6 bases. The CDR3 has 14 amino acids. Germline lookup yields CDR1 SGHTA and CDR2 FQGNSA. CDR3 nucleotides: TGCGCCAGCAGCCAAGATCCACAGGGCTACGAGCAGTACTTC. Its translation is CASSQDPQGYEQYF.